Below, 14 T cell receptor beta chains from the same sample are listed, as sequenced in a study of blood T cell repertoires in COVID-19. The method was immunoSEQ multiplex PCR; TCRdb's version includes in-frame clones alone and lacks a portion of them. Of 90,000 to 110,000 clones listed, over 75% are singletons. Sequenced: peripheral blood. The receptors derive from a man between 50 and 59 years old with acute or convalescent COVID-19.

This chain uses TRBV2 with TRBJ1-1; D might be TRBD1 (6 bases). CDR3 length equals 20 residues. CDR1 and CDR2 from the germline V gene are SNHLY and FYNNEI. V lost 2 bases to trimming and J lost 6 bases, with 31 bases between them. This CDR3 is CASSEPNWVAGVISKAEAFF. In DNA, the CDR3 is TGTGCCAGCAGTGAACCGAACTGGGTTGCAGGGGTGATTAGTAAGGCTGAAGCTTTCTTT. Full variable domain (missing parts from reference TRBV2 and TRBJ1-1): EPEVTQTPSHQVTQMGQEVILRCVPISNHLYFYWYRQILGQKVEFLVSFYNNEISEKSEIFDDQFSVERPDGSNFTLKIRSTKLEDSAMYFCASSEPNWVAGVISKAEAFFGQGTRLTVV.

This clone was seen once. V gene TRBV10-1 combines with J gene TRBJ2-5; D possibly corresponds to TRBD1 (5 bases). V lost 0 bases to trimming and J lost 3 bases, with 11 bases between them. CDR1 and CDR2 (germline): WNHNN, SYGVQD (reference sequence). The CDR3 runs to 15 residues. DNA for the CDR3: TGCGCCAGCAGTGAGTCAGGGGCAGGGAAAGAGACCCAGTACTTC. As protein: CASSESGAGKETQYF.

This chain uses TRBV19 with TRBJ1-4, with a possible D match to TRBD1 (6 bases). This CDR3 has 15 residues. The ends were cut back, 9 bases at V and 6 bases at J, with 20 bases in the middle. CDR1 LNHDA and CDR2 SQIVND come from the germline V gene (reference sequence). The CDR3 DNA sequence: TGTGCCAGCTGCTCCCCAAGGGGGGGAGATGAAAAACTGTTTTTT. Translating it yields CASCSPRGGDEKLFF.

The chain uses TRBV5-6 and TRBJ1-2; D might be TRBD1 (5 bases). The CDR3 consists of 15 residues. V was trimmed by 1 base and J by 1 base, leaving 11 bases between them. Germline-derived CDR1 and CDR2 are SGHDT and YYEEEE. The CDR3 DNA sequence: TGTGCCAGCAGCTTGCTACAGGAGATTAACTATGGCTACACCTTC. Amino acid sequence: CASSLLQEINYGYTF.

The table lists this clone with a count of one. The V and J genes are TRBV15 and TRBJ2-7; 9 bases are shared with TRBD1. CDR1 and CDR2 from the germline V gene are LNHNV and YYDKDF (reference sequence). J gave up 2 bases and V 0 bases, and 8 bases lay outside the gene matches. CDR3 length equals 17 residues. This CDR3 reads CATSRESGTGIPYEQYF. The CDR3 DNA reads TGTGCCACCAGCAGAGAGTCTGGGACAGGGATACCCTACGAGCAGTACTTC.

The V call is TRBV6-5, the J call TRBJ1-2; no firm D call. The CDR3 sequence is 15 residues long. Trimming stripped 6 bases from V and 4 bases from J, with 18 bases between. CDR1 and CDR2 (germline): MNHEY, SVGAGI. The CDR3 protein is CASSTELRRFYGYTF. CDR3 in DNA: TGTGCCAGCAGCACCGAATTAAGGAGGTTCTATGGCTACACCTTC.

V is TRBV29-1 and J is TRBJ2-5, with TRBD2 identical over 9 bases. CDR3 size: 16 residues. Germline CDR1 and CDR2: SQVTM and ANQGSEA. With 0 bases clipped from V and 2 bases from J, the junction kept 7 bases outside the gene matches. The CDR3 DNA sequence: TGCAGCGTTGAAGAACAGGGTAGCGGGGGACAAGAGACCCAGTACTTC. Its protein product is CSVEEQGSGGQETQYF.

The count of this clone is one. The chain employs TRBV27 and TRBJ2-7; weak D call: TRBD2 (6 bases). The CDR3 is 14 residues long. Trimming removed 5 bases from V and 3 bases from J, with 14 bases in between. Per the germline V gene, CDR1 is MNHEY and CDR2 is SMNVEV (reference sequence). The CDR3 nucleotides read TGTGCCAGCAGTATACGCGGGACTTACTACGAGCAGTACTTC. Translation: CASSIRGTYYEQYF.

The genes are TRBV27 and TRBJ2-7; possible D gene TRBD1, 6 bases. V was pared by 4 bases and J by 4 bases, with 17 bases between. The CDR3 consists of 15 residues. Germline loops: CDR1 MNHEY, CDR2 SMNVEV (reference sequence). Here the CDR3 reads CASSWCLDSPYEQYF. The CDR3 DNA reads TGTGCCAGCAGTTGGTGTTTGGACAGTCCATACGAGCAGTACTTC.

The chain recombines TRBV6-5 with TRBJ1-3; D may be TRBD1 (5 bases). The V end lost 0 bases, the J end lost 5 bases, and 8 bases lay between the germline ends. In germline, CDR1 is MNHEY, CDR2 SVGAGI. CDR3 size: 14 residues. DNA of the CDR3: TGTGCCAGCAGTTACTCGCAGGGCCGAAACACCATATATTTT. Its translation: CASSYSQGRNTIYF.

The rearrangement links TRBV15 to TRBJ2-7; TRBD2 aligns across 9 bases. The CDR3 spans 16 residues. The trim removed 0 bases at V and 4 bases at J, leaving 7 bases unmatched. The germline CDR1 and CDR2 sequences are LNHNV and YYDKDF (reference sequence). The CDR3 reads CATSRDRLAGLYEQYF. The DNA of the CDR3 is TGTGCCACCAGCAGAGATCGGCTAGCGGGATTGTACGAGCAGTACTTC.

In its sample, this clone ranks as large. The chain employs TRBV7-3 and TRBJ2-2; 9 bases match TRBD2. Per germline, CDR1 SGHTA and CDR2 FQGTGA. After removal of 5 bases from V and 9 bases from J, the junction contained 13 bases not matched to a gene. The CDR3 covers 16 residues. DNA of the CDR3: TGTGCCAGCAGCCCCCGCGGGGGGGCTTATACCTGGGAGCTGTTTTTT. It yields the protein CASSPRGGAYTWELFF.

On this clone: The junction departs from the called germline gene at one end, perhaps through a read error. The chain is built from TRBV7-7 and TRBJ2-2; TRBD2 matches at 10 bases. CDR1 is SSHAT and CDR2 is FNYEAQ in the germline V gene (reference sequence). CDR3 size: 17 residues. In nucleotides, the CDR3 is TGTGCTAGCAGCCAAAATAGCGGGGGGATGAACACCGGGGAGCTGTTTTTT. Its protein product is CASSQNSGGMNTGELFF. Variable domain in full (rest from reference TRBV7-7 and TRBJ2-2): GAGVSQSPRYKVTKRGQDVTLRCDPISSHATLYWYQQALGQGPEFLTYFNYEAQPDKSGLPSDRFSAERPEGSISTLTIQRTEQRDSAMYRCASSQNSGGMNTGELFFGEGSRLTVL.

This chain uses TRBV5-4 with TRBJ2-1; 7 positions match TRBD2. This CDR3 has 15 residues. Trimming took 4 bases from V and 8 from J; bases not matched to a gene: 12. Germline V gene sequence: CDR1 SGHNT, CDR2 YYREEE (reference sequence). CDR3 coding DNA: TGTGCCAGCAGCCCCTTTCCCCGGGGGGTCTATGAGCAGTTCTTC. Amino acid sequence: CASSPFPRGVYEQFF.